This TCR beta chain was documented in a study of blood T cell repertoires in COVID-19. Background on the study: T cells, B-cell-depleted T cells, or PBMCs provided the cDNA or gDNA that served as material.

As originally analysed: Reference gene primer amplification in the assay estimated nucleated cell counts. Produced via immunoSEQ multiplex PCR; TCRdb's table is partial and in-frame only. V, J and clone size were drawn from that table, and D and trimming were deduced from the DNA. The sample lists under 300,000 clones, about nine tenths seen once, with less than 0.95% in the top ten. In this sample, this clone turned up once. The receptor's source is a woman aged 35 to 49 who had recovered from COVID-19. The specimen was peripheral blood.

CDR3 sequence (DNA): TGCAGCGTTGAAGACAGCACTAGCGGGAGCAATGAGCAGTTCTTC. Protein: CSVEDSTSGSNEQFF. This sequence joins TRBV29-1 and TRBJ2-1, with TRBD2 identical over 11 bases. In germline, CDR1 is SQVTM, CDR2 ANQGSEA. V shed 0 bases and J 6 bases; nucleotides not matched to a gene: 4. The CDR3 is 15 residues long.